This TCR beta chain appears in the sequencing data of a study of Graves' ophthalmopathy and Graves' hyperthyroidism. Study findings and constraints: Blood shared most expanded thyroid clonotypes above 0.001 frequency.

Points on this clonotype: The antigen is not known.

RNA served as the template for amplifying TCR beta CDR3 regions. HTBI primers primed a first-round RT-PCR, and a second-round multiplex PCR followed. TCRdb reprocessed the multiplex PCR reads via MiXCR and lists one record per CDR3 protein. Here the sample spans roughly 1.1 million distinct CDR3 sequences, 35% to 40% being singletons. Aged 18 to 65, hyperthyroidism patients had been newly diagnosed, with under 2 months' duration. Germline V gene lookup returns CDR1 LGHNA and CDR2 YSLEER. There are 16 residues in the CDR3. Unmatched junction bases numbered 6, after V lost 4 bases and J lost 0 bases. Sequencing was done on a sample of peripheral blood or thyroid tissue (not recorded which). The sequence was obtained from an adult man with Graves' hyperthyroidism. The rearrangement joins TRBV4-3 to TRBJ1-1; 9 positions agree with TRBD1. The CDR3: CASSRGQGLMNTEAFF. In nucleotides, the CDR3 is TGCGCCAGCAGCCGGGGACAGGGACTTATGAACACTGAAGCTTTCTTT.